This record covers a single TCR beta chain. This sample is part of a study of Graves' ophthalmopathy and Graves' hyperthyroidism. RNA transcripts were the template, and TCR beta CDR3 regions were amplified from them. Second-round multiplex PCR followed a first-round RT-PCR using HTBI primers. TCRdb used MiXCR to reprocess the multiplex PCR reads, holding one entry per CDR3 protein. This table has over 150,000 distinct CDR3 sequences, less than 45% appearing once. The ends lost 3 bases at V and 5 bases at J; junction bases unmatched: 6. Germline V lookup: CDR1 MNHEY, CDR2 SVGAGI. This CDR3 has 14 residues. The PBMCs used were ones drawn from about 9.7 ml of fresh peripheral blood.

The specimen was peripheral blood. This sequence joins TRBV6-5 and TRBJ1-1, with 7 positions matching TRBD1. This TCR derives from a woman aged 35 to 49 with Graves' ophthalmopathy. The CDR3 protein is CASSYTGVGTEAFF. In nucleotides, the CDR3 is TGTGCCAGCAGTTATACAGGGGTCGGAACTGAAGCTTTCTTT.